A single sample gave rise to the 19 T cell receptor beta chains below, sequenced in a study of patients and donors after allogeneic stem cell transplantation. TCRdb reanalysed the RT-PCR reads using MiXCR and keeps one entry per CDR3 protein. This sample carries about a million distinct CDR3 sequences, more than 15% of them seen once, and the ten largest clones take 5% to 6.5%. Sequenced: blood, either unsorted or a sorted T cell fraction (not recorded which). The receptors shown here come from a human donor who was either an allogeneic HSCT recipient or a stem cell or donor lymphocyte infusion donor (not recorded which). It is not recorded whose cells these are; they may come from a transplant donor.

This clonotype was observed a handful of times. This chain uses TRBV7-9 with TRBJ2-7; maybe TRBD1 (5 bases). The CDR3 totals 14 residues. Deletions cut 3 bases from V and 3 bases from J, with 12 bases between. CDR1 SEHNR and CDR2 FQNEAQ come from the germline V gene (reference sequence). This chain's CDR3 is CASSFGSRVYEQYF. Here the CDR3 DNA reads TGTGCCAGCAGCTTCGGATCCAGGGTCTACGAGCAGTACTTC.

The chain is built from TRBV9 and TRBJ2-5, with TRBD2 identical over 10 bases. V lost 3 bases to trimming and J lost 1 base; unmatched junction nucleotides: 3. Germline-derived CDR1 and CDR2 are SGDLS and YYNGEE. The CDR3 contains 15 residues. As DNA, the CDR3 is TGTGCCAGCAGCGAAGCGGGAGGGATCCAAGAGACCCAGTACTTC. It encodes CASSEAGGIQETQYF.

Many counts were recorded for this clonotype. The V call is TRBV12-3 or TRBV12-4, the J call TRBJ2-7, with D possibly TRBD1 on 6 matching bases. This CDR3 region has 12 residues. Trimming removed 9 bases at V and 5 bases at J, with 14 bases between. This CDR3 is CASGQIINEQYF. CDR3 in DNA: TGTGCCAGTGGACAGATTATTAACGAGCAGTACTTC.

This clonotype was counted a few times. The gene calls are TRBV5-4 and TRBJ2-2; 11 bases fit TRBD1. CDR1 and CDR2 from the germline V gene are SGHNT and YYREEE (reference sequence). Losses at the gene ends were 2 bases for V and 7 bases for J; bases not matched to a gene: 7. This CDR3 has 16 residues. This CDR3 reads CASSFGQGAPGGELFF. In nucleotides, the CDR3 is TGTGCCAGCAGCTTTGGACAGGGGGCGCCGGGCGGGGAGCTGTTTTTT. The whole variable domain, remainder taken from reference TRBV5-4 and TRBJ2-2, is ETGVTQSPTHLIKTRGQQVTLRCSSQSGHNTVSWYQQALGQGPQFIFQYYREEENGRGNFPPRFSGLQFPNYSSELNVNALELDDSALYLCASSFGQGAPGGELFFGEGSRLTVL.

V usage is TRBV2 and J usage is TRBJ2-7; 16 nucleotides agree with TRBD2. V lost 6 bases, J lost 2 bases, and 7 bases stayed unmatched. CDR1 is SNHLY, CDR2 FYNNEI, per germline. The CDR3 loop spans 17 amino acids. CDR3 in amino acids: CASSGTSGRGSPYEQYF. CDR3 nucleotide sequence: TGTGCCAGCAGCGGGACTAGCGGGAGGGGAAGCCCCTACGAGCAGTACTTC. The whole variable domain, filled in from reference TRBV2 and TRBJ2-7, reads EPEVTQTPSHQVTQMGQEVILRCVPISNHLYFYWYRQILGQKVEFLVSFYNNEISEKSEIFDDQFSVERPDGSNFTLKIRSTKLEDSAMYFCASSGTSGRGSPYEQYFGPGTRLTVT.

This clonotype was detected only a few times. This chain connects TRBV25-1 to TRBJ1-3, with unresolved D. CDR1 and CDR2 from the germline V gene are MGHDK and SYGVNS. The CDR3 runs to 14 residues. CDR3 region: CATTSSSSGNTIYF. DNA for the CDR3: TGTGCGACGACGAGCAGTAGCTCTGGAAACACCATATATTTT. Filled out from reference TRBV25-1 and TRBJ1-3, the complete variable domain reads EADIYQTPRYLVIGTGKKITLECSQTMGHDKMYWYQQDPGMELHLIHYSYGVNSTEKGDLSSESTVSRIRTEHFPLTLESARPSHTSQYLCATTSSSSGNTIYFGEGSWLTVV.

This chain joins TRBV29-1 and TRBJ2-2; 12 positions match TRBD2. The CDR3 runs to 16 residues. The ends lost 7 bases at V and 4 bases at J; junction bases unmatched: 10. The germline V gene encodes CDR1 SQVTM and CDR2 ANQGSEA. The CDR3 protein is CSARLAGEVGTGELFF. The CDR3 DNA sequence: TGCAGCGCCCGACTAGCGGGAGAAGTCGGCACCGGGGAGCTGTTTTTT.

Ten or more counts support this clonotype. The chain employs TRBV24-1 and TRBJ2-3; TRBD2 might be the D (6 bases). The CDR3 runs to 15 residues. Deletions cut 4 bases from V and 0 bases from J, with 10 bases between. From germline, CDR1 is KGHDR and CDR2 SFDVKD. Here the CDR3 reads CATSDYAGSTDTQYF. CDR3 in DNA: TGTGCCACCAGTGACTACGCGGGAAGCACAGATACGCAGTATTTT.

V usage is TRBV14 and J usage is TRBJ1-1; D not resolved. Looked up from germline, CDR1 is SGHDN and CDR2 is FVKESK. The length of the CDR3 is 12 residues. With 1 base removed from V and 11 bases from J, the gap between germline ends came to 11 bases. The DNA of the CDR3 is TGTGCCAGCAGCCAAGGGGGATGGTGGGCTTTCTTT. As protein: CASSQGGWWAFF.

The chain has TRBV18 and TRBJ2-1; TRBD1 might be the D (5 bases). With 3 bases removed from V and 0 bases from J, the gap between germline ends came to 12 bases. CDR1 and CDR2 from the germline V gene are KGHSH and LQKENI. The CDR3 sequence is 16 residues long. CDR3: CASSPPRQSSYNEQFF. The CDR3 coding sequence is TGTGCCAGCTCACCTCCCCGACAGTCCTCCTACAATGAGCAGTTCTTC.

CDR3 amino acids: CASSFGRFGDTQYF. CDR3 nucleotides: TGTGCCAGCAGTTTTGGCCGATTCGGAGATACGCAGTATTTT. This rearrangement joins TRBV12-3 or TRBV12-4 to TRBJ2-3; no definite D call. This CDR3 has 14 residues. V was pared by 3 bases and J by 5 bases, with 12 bases between.

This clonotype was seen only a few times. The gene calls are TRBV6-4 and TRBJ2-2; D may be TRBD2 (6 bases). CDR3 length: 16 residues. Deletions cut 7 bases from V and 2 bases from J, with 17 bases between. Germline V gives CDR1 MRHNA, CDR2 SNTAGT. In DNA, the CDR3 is TGTGCCAGCAAGTTAGCGGCCAATGGAAACACCGGGGAGCTGTTTTTT. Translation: CASKLAANGNTGELFF.

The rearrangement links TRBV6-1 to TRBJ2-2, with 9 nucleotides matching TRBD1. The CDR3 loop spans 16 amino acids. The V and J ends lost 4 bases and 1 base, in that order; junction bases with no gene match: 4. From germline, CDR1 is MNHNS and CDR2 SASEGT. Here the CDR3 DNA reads TGTGCCAGCAGTGGAGGGACAGGGTGGAACACCGGGGAGCTGTTTTTT. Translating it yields CASSGGTGWNTGELFF.

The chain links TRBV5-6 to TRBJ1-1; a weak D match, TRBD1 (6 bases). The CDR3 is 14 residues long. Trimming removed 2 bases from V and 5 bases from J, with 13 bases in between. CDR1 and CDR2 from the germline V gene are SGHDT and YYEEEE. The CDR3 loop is CASSFQGLRTEAFF. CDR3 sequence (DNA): TGTGCCAGCAGCTTCCAGGGGTTGAGGACTGAAGCTTTCTTT.

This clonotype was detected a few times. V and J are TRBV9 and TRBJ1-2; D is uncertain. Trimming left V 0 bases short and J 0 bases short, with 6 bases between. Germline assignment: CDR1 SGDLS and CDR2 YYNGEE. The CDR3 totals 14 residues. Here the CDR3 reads CASSVDVTNYGYTF. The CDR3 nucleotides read TGTGCCAGCAGCGTAGATGTGACTAACTATGGCTACACCTTC. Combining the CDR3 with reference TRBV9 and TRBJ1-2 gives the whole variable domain DSGVTQTPKHLITATGQRVTLRCSPRSGDLSVYWYQQSLDQGLQFLIQYYNGEERAKGNILERFSAQQFPDLHSELNLSSLELGDSALYFCASSVDVTNYGYTFGSGTRLTVV.

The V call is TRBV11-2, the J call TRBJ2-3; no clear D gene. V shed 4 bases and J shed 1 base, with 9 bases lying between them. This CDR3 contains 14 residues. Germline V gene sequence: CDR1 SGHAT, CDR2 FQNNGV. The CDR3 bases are TGTGCCAGCAGCTCCACTCTTCGCACAGATACGCAGTATTTT. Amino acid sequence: CASSSTLRTDTQYF.

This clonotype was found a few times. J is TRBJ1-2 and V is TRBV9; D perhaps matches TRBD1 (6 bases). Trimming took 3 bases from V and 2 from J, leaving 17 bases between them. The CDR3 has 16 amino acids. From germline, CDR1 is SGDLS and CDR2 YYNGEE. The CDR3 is CASSDTDRDQNYGYTF. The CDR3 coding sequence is TGTGCCAGCAGCGATACGGACAGAGACCAAAACTATGGCTACACCTTC. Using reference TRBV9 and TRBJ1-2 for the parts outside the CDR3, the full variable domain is DSGVTQTPKHLITATGQRVTLRCSPRSGDLSVYWYQQSLDQGLQFLIQYYNGEERAKGNILERFSAQQFPDLHSELNLSSLELGDSALYFCASSDTDRDQNYGYTFGSGTRLTVV.

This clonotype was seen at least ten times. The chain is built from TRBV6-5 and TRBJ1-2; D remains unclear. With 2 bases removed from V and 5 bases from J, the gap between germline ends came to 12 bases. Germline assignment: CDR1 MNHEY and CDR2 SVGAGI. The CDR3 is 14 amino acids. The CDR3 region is CASSYEGIGYGYTF. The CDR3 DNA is TGTGCCAGCAGTTACGAAGGGATTGGGTATGGCTACACCTTC.

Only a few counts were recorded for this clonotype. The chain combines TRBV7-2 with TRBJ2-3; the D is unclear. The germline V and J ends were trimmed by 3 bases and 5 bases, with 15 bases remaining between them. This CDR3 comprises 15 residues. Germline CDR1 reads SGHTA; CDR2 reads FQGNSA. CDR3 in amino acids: CASSFIIRLGDTQYF. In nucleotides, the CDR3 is TGTGCCAGCAGCTTCATCATTCGCTTGGGAGATACGCAGTATTTT.